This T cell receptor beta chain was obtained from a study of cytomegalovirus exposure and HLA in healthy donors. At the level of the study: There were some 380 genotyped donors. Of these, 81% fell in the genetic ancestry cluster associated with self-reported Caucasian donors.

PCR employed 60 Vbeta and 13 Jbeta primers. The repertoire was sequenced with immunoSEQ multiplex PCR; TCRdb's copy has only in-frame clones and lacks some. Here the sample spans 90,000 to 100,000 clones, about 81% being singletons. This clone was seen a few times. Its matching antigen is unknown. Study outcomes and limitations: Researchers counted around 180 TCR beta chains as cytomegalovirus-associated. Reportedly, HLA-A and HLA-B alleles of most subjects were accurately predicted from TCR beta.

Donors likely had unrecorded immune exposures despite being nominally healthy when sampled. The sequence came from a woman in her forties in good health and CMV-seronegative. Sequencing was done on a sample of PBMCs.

The DNA of the CDR3 is TGTGCCAGCAGTTACCCCGGACAACGGAAGCAGTACTTC. Translation: CASSYPGQRKQYF. The chain uses TRBV6-5 and TRBJ2-7; the D gene is possibly TRBD1 (5 bases). The CDR3 contains 13 residues. Trimming took off 2 bases at V and 8 bases at J, with 13 bases between the two ends. From germline, CDR1 is MNHEY and CDR2 SVGAGI.